This T cell receptor beta chain comes out of a study of T cells after yellow fever vaccination (dated by TCRdb to between 2018 and 2021). About the investigation overall: The SMART-Seq v4 Ultra Low Input RNA kit was used to prepare libraries from fractions with low cell numbers. To follow T-cell clones before and after both primary and booster YFV17D yellow fever vaccination, bulk TCR alpha and beta repertoires underwent longitudinal sequencing. Two healthy male donors, one aged 18 to 29 and one aged 30 to 40 years, made up the cohort. Blood samples were taken at several timepoints before and after primary and secondary immunization, and bulk PBMC replicates and cell subsets were isolated.

Findings and caveats that apply to the study as a whole: Compared with the primary T-cell response, the secondary T-cell response was faster but weaker, reaching its peak on day 5 rather than on day 15. Most clones expanded after primary vaccination were re-detected after the booster (almost 98% of CD4 and approximately 88% of CD8), suggesting broad memory maintenance. FACS-sorted repertoires could contain abundant contaminating clonotypes from the bulk population, so computational filtering was required. A small fraction of clonotypes showed up in both the CD4 and CD8 compartments, probably as a result of convergent recombination. Because the study included only a couple of donors, the extent to which the findings can be generalized is limited.

TCR cDNA was synthesized by 5'RACE template switching, which introduced a universal primer site and unique molecular identifiers. Priming of cDNA synthesis was performed from both the TCR alpha and TCR beta constant segments. Library amplification involved two PCR steps, and the second step added sample barcodes and sequencing adapters. Sequencing of libraries was performed on Illumina HiSeq 2500 (2x100 bp) or NovaSeq (2x150 bp). The authors' pipeline ran thus. MIGEC was used to demultiplex reads and collapse the reads into UMI consensus sequences, and MiXCR was used for V(D)J alignment. Vaccine-responding clonotypes were defined with edgeR using replicate PBMC samples, requiring FDR below 0.01 and a log2 fold change above 5 up to day 15. Each bulk clonotype received a CD4 or CD8 identity based on whether the sequenced CD4 or CD8 repertoire contained that clonotype at higher abundance. TCRdb redid the processing of the public reads, applying fastp at Q25 and MiXCR, and retained in-frame beta chains. Entries are consolidated by CDR3 protein sequence, retaining the most common genes and DNA. None of the V and J calls come from the authors' own analysis; TCRdb made them. Present in this sample are approximately 550,000 distinct CDR3 sequences, about 13% of which were seen just once. In total, the top ten clones hold about 14% of the sample.

Interpreted using the paper, the treatment or condition label stands for: live attenuated yellow fever vaccine strain. Two biological replicates of bulk PBMCs were collected at each blood-draw timepoint. A standard Ficoll-Paque protocol was used to isolate PBMCs from peripheral blood. RNA was extracted with TriZol from bulk PBMCs, CD4 and CD8 fractions, and dextramer-positive and dextramer-negative fractions. With regard to this clonotype: What antigen it recognizes has not been identified. Base quality data are lacking; no much larger clone is found one base away.

The germline V end is reduced by 7 bases and the J end by 4 bases; junction bases left unmatched: 9. The germline V gene (reference sequence) specifies LNHNV as CDR1 and YYDKDF as CDR2. The CDR3 has 15 amino acids, counting the end cysteine and phenylalanine. Only the CDR3 DNA is retained, 45 bases long and in frame from the first base. The TCR comes from a man younger than 40 who received the YFV17D yellow fever vaccine. The chain is encoded by TRBV15 joined to TRBJ1-5; 8 of the junction bases match TRBD1. Material: PBMCs, obtained on the day of the yellow fever booster vaccination. This receptor has the CDR3 CATNDRDRRNQPQHF. The nucleotide sequence reads as follows: TGTGCCACCAATGATCGGGACAGGCGAAATCAGCCCCAGCATTTT.